This T cell receptor beta chain was identified in a study of blood T cells in healthy people across ages. The germline V gene encodes CDR1 MNHEY and CDR2 SVGAGI. V trimming: 5 bases; J trimming: 2 bases; junction bases outside the gene matches: 4. The length of the CDR3 is 15 residues. Aged about 6 to 95, donors were systemically healthy Caucasians from Russia. Then a second PCR, running roughly 6 to 11 cycles, was carried out with a sample-barcoded 5' primer and a J-beta primer mix. MiXCR, run by TCRdb on the 5' RACE reads, gives a single entry per CDR3 protein. The sample consists of about 830,000 distinct CDR3 sequences, under 80% of them appearing once.

Input material: blood. J is TRBJ2-3 and V is TRBV6-5, with 10 positions matching TRBD2. The TCR sequence derives from a man younger than 45 in good health. The CDR3 sequence is CASSNGLAVTDTQYF. CDR3 in DNA: TGTGCCAGCAGTAACGGACTAGCGGTCACAGATACGCAGTATTTT.